This entry describes one T cell receptor (beta chain). Antigen specificity is unknown. This CDR3 has 15 residues. Germline CDR1 and CDR2: LGHNA and YSLEER. V lost 0 bases, J lost 5 bases, and 6 bases stayed unmatched. This sample was taken from a study of blood T cells in healthy people across ages. General study results and limits: PBMC samples, being unsorted, prevented any conclusive comparison of naive and antigen-experienced cells.

The people who gave samples were healthy Caucasians from Russia, aged roughly 6 to 90. Total RNA extraction produced at least 5 micrograms (per sample) for the study. Using a J-beta primer mix together with a sample-barcoded 5' primer, a second PCR was run for roughly 6 to 11 cycles. MiXCR, run by TCRdb on the 5' RACE reads, gives a single entry per CDR3 protein. The data hold about a million distinct CDR3 sequences, with about 44% observed a single time. The chain combines TRBV4-3 with TRBJ2-7; TRBD1 matches 8 bases. The sequenced sample consisted of blood. The sequence was collected from a man aged 25 to 45 in good health. CDR3 in amino acids: CASSQDRQGSHEQYF. The CDR3 region has the DNA TGCGCCAGCAGCCAAGATCGACAGGGGTCCCACGAGCAGTACTTC.